The T cell receptor (beta chain) under discussion was sequenced for a study of CD8+ T cells in alopecia areata. It was cDNA, reverse transcribed from extracted RNA, that served as the sequencing template. Using immunoSEQ multiplex PCR, the repertoire was profiled, and TCRdb retains in-frame clones only, with some absent. The sample has roughly 180,000 clones, approximately 55% seen once. V was cut by 4 bases and J by 6 bases, with 10 bases left in between. The length of the CDR3 is 12 residues. Per the germline V gene, CDR1 is SNHLY and CDR2 is FYNNEI. Treatment described: oral pan-JAK inhibitor, 5-10 mg twice daily.

The starting material was CD8+ T cells sorted from blood, obtained at week 24, from a patient treated with tofacitinib. The source of this sequence is a human donor with alopecia areata. This sequence joins TRBV2 and TRBJ2-7, with D unresolved. This CDR3 is CASSASYGEQYF. In DNA form, the CDR3 reads TGTGCCAGCAGTGCTTCTTACGGCGAGCAGTACTTC. The full variable domain, with the rest looked up from reference TRBV2 and TRBJ2-7, is EPEVTQTPSHQVTQMGQEVILRCVPISNHLYFYWYRQILGQKVEFLVSFYNNEISEKSEIFDDQFSVERPDGSNFTLKIRSTKLEDSAMYFCASSASYGEQYFGPGTRLTVT.